This T cell receptor beta chain was sequenced in a study of radiation and T cells in renal cell carcinoma. Treatment reported: treatment-naive control, cytoreductive nephrectomy. Control tumor donors were a few females and about a dozen males, median age around 62 years. In its sample, this clone was seen a few times. Trimming took 4 bases from V and 1 from J, leaving 11 bases between them. The CDR3 runs 14 residues. Germline lookup yields CDR1 SGDLS and CDR2 YYNGEE. Assay: immunoSEQ multiplex PCR; the TCRdb copy retains only in-frame clones and omits some. Of fewer than 20,000 clones listed, roughly three fifths are singletons.

This TCR was sampled from a man between 50 and 59 years old with renal cell carcinoma. The sequencing here drew on tumor tissue, taken from a patient whose treatment was nephrectomy without radiotherapy. The chain employs TRBV9 and TRBJ1-1, with a tentative D call TRBD1 (5 bases). The CDR3 loop reads CASSPGTENTEAFF. CDR3 coding DNA: TGTGCCAGCAGCCCGGGGACTGAGAACACTGAAGCTTTCTTT.